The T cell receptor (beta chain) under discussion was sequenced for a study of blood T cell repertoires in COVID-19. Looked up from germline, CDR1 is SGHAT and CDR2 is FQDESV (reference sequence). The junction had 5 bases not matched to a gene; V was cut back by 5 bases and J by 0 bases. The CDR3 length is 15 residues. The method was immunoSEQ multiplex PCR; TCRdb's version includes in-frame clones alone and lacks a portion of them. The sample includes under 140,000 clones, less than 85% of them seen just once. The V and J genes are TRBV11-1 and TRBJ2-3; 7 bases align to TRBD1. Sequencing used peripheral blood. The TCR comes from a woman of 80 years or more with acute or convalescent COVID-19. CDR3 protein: CASSPGTASTDTQYF. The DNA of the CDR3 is TGTGCCAGCAGCCCTGGGACAGCGAGCACAGATACGCAGTATTTT.